This TCR beta chain was documented in a study of cytomegalovirus exposure and HLA in healthy donors. Turning to this clone: Its matching antigen is unknown.

Use of 60 Vbeta and 13 Jbeta primers characterized the PCR. The assay was immunoSEQ multiplex PCR, and TCRdb's table has in-frame clones only and misses some. The sample lists approximately 110,000 clones, around 80% seen once, with around 8.8% in the top ten. The study's findings and limits: Presence/absence analysis assumed near-uniform sequencing depth across donors. There were 150 to 200 TCR beta chains listed as cytomegalovirus-associated. Among TCR beta chains of equal frequency, HLA-associated ones were more clonally expanded in a later analysis. Upon later analysis, TCR association rates were observed to vary by HLA locus, being highest for DRB1 and lowest for HLA-C.

The CDR3 loop spans 16 amino acids. After removal of 3 bases from V and 5 bases from J, the junction contained 10 bases not matched to a gene. Germline CDR1 and CDR2: SGHAT and FQNNGV. The sequencing input was PBMCs. V and J are TRBV11-2 and TRBJ1-5; 7 nucleotides align to TRBD1. The source is a man aged 40-49 years in good health and CMV-seropositive. The CDR3 spells CASSFDDLTGDQPQHF. For the CDR3, the DNA is TGTGCCAGCAGCTTCGACGATTTAACAGGGGATCAGCCCCAGCATTTT.